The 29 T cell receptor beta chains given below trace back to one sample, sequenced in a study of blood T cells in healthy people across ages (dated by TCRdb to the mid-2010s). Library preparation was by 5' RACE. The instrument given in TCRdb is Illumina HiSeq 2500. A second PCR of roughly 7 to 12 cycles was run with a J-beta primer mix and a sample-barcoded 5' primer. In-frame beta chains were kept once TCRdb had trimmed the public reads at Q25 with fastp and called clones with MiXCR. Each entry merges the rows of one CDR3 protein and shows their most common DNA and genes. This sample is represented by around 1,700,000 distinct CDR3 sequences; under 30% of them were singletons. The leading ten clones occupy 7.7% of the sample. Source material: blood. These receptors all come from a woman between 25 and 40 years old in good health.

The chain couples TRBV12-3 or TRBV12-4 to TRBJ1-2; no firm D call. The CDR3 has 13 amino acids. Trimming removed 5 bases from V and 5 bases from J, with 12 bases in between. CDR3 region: CASSITEQYGYTF. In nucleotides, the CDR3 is TGTGCCAGCAGTATTACAGAACAATATGGCTACACCTTC.

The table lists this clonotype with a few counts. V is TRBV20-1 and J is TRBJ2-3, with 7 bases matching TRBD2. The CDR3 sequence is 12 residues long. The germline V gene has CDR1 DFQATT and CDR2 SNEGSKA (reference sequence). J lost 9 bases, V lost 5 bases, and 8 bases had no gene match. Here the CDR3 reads CSAGPQRDTQYF. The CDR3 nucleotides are TGCAGTGCTGGACCCCAGCGGGACACGCAGTATTTT.

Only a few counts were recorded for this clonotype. CDR3 sequence reads: CASTSSWAGVGNEQFF. The CDR3 DNA follows: TGTGCCAGCACCTCCTCATGGGCGGGGGTGGGAAATGAGCAGTTCTTC. The rearrangement links TRBV7-2 to TRBJ2-1; 7 bases are a match to TRBD2. The V segment lost 7 bases and the J segment 7 bases; nucleotides outside the gene matches: 16. Germline V gene lookup returns CDR1 SGHTA and CDR2 FQGNSA. This CDR3 spans 16 amino acids.

CDR3 sequence (DNA): TGTGCCAGCAAGCTAGCGGGGGTTCTCTCCTACAATGAGCAGTTCTTC. It codes for CASKLAGVLSYNEQFF. V usage is TRBV5-4 and J usage is TRBJ2-1, with 10 bases fitting TRBD2. Germline V gene lookup returns CDR1 SGHNT and CDR2 YYREEE (reference sequence). This CDR3 is 16 amino acids long. The V and J ends lost 6 bases and 0 bases, in that order; junction bases with no gene match: 6.

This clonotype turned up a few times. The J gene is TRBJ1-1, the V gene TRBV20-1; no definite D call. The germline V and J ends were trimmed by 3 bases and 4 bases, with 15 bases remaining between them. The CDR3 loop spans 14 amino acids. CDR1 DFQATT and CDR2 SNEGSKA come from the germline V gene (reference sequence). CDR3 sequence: CSASSNPGITEAFF. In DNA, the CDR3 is TGCAGTGCTAGCTCTAACCCTGGGATCACTGAAGCTTTCTTT.

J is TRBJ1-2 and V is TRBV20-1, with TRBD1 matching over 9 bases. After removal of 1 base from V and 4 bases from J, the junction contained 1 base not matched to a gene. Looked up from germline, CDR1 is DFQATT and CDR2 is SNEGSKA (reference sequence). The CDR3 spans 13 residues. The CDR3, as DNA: TGCAGTGCTAGAGCGACAGGGGGCTATGGCTACACCTTC. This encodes CSARATGGYGYTF.

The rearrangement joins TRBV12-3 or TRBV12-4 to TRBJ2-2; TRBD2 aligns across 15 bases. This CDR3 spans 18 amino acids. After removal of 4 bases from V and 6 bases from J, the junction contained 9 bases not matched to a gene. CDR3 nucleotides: TGTGCCAGCAGTTCCGGACTAGCGGGGGGGCCCCTGGCCGGGGAGCTGTTTTTT. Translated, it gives CASSSGLAGGPLAGELFF.

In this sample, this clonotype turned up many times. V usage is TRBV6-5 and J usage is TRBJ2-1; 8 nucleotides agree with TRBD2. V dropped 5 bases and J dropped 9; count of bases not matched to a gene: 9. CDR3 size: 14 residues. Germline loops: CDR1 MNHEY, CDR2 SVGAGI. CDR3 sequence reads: CASSRGGPVSEQFF. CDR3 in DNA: TGTGCCAGCAGTCGCGGGGGGCCAGTTAGTGAGCAGTTCTTC.

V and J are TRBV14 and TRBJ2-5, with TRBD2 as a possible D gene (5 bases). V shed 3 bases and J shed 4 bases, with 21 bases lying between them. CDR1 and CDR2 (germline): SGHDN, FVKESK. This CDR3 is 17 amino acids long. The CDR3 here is CASSHGLATDLGETQYF. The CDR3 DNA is TGTGCCAGCAGCCATGGGTTAGCGACGGATTTAGGAGAGACCCAGTACTTC.

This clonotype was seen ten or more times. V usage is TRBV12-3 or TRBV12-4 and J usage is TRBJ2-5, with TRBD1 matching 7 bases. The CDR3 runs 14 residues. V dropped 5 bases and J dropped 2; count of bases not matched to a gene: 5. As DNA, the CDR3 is TGTGCCAGCAGTCCCGACAGGGTACAAGAGACCCAGTACTTC. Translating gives CASSPDRVQETQYF.

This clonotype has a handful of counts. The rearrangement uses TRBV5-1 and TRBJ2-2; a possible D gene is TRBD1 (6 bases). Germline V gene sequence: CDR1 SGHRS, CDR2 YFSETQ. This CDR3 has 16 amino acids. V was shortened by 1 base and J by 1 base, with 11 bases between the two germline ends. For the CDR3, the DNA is TGCGCCAGCAGCTTGATCAGGGGCATGAACACCGGGGAGCTGTTTTTT. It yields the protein CASSLIRGMNTGELFF. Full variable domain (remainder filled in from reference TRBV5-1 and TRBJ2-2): KAGVTQTPRYLIKTRGQQVTLSCSPISGHRSVSWYQQTPGQGLQFLFEYFSETQRNKGNFPGRFSGRQFSNSRSEMNVSTLELGDSALYLCASSLIRGMNTGELFFGEGSRLTVL.

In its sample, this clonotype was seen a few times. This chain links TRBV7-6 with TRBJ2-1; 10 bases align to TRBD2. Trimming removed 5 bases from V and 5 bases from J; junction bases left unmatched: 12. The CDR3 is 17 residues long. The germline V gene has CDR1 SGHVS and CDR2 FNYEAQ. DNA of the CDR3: TGTGCCAGCAGCCTCACCATCGAGCGGGGGGGAAACAATGAGCAGTTCTTC. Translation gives CASSLTIERGGNNEQFF.

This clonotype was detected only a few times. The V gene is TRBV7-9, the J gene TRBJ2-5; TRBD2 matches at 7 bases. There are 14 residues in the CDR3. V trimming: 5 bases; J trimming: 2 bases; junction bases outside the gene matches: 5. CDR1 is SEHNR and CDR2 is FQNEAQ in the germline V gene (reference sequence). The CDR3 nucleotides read TGTGCCAGCAGCCGGCTAGCGGAGCAAGAGACCCAGTACTTC. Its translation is CASSRLAEQETQYF.

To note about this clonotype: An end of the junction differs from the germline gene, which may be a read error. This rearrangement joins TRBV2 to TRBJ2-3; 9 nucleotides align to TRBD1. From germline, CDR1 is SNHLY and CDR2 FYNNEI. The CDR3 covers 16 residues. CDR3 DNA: TGTGCCAGCAGCCGGGACAGGGCCGGGATGACAGGTACGCAGTATTTT. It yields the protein CASSRDRAGMTGTQYF.

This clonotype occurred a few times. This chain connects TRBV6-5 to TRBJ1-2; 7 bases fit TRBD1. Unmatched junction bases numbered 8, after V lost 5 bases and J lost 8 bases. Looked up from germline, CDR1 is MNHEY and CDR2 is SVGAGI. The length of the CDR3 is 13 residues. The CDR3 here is CASSQNRGRGYTF. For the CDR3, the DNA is TGTGCCAGCAGTCAAAACAGGGGTAGGGGCTACACCTTC.

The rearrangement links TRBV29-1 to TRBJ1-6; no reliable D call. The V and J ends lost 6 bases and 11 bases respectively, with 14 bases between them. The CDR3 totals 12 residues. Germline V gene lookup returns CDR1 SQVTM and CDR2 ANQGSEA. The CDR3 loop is CSVGGRNPPLHF. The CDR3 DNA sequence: TGCAGCGTGGGAGGGAGGAATCCACCCCTCCACTTT.

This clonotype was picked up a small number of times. CDR3 amino acids: CASSQEGRNEKLFF. CDR3 sequence (DNA): TGCGCCAGCAGCCAAGAGGGTAGGAATGAAAAACTGTTTTTT. The chain has TRBV4-1 and TRBJ1-4; D not certain. Trimming stripped 0 bases from V and 5 bases from J, with 7 bases between. CDR3 length: 14 amino acids. Germline CDR1 MGHRA, CDR2 YSYEKL.

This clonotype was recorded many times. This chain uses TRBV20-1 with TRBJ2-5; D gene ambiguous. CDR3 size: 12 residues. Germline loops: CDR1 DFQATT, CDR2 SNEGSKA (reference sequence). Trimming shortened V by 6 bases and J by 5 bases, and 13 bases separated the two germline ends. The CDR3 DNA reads TGCAGTGCCCTCAGAGTCGGGGAGACCCAGTACTTC. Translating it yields CSALRVGETQYF.

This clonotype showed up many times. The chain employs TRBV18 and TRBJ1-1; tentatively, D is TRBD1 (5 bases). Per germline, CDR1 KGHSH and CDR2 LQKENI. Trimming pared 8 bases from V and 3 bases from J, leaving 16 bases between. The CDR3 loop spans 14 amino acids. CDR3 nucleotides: TGTGCCAGCAGCCCGACGGGAGGGGACACTGAAGCTTTCTTT. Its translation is CASSPTGGDTEAFF.

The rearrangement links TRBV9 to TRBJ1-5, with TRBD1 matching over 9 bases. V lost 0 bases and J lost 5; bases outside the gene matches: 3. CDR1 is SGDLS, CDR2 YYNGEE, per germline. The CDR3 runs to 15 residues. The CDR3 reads CASSVGGQGYQPQHF. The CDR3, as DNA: TGTGCCAGCAGCGTAGGGGGACAGGGTTATCAGCCCCAGCATTTT.

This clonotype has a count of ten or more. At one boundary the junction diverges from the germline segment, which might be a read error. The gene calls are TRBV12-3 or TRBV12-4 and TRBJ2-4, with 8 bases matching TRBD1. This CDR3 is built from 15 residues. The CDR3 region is CVSSPQGAAKNIQYF. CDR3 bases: TGTGTCAGCAGCCCTCAGGGGGCCGCCAAAAACATTCAGTACTTC.

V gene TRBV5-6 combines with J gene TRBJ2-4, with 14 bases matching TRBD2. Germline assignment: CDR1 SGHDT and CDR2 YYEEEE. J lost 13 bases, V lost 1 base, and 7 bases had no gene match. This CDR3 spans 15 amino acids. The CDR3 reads CASSLLRLAGGEQYF. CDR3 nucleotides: TGTGCCAGCAGCTTGCTGAGACTAGCGGGAGGGGAGCAGTACTTC.

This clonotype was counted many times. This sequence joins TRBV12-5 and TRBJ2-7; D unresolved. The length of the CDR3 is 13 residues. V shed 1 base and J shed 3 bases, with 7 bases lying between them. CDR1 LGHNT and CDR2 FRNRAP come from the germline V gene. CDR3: CASGLAAYYEQYF. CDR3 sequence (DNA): TGTGCTAGTGGTTTGGCCGCATACTACGAGCAGTACTTC.

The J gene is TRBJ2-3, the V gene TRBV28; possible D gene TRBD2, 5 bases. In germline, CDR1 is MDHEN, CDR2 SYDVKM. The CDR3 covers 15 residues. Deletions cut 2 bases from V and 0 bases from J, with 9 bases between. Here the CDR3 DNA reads TGTGCCAGCAGTTTAACCCCGGGGAGCACAGATACGCAGTATTTT. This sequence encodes CASSLTPGSTDTQYF.

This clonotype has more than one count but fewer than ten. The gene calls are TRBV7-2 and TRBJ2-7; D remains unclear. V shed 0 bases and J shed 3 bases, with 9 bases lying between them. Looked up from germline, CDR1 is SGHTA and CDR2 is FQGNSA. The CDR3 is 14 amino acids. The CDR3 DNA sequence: TGTGCCAGCAGCTTAGCTCAAAGTTTCTACGAGCAGTACTTC. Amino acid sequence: CASSLAQSFYEQYF.

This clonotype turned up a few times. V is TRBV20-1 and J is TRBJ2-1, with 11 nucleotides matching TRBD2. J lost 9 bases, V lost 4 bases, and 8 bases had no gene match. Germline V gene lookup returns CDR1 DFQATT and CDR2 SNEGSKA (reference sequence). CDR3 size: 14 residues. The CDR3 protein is CSAIRLAGTGEQFF. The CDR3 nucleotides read TGCAGTGCTATAAGACTAGCGGGGACGGGTGAGCAGTTCTTC.

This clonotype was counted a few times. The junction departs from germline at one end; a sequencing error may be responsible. As DNA, the CDR3 is TGCGCCAGCAGTGACCGGGACAGGGGCCACCCGAGGGAACAAGAGACCCAGTACTTC. It encodes CASSDRDRGHPREQETQYF. The chain employs TRBV6-1 and TRBJ2-5, with 10 positions matching TRBD1. This CDR3 has 19 amino acids. CDR1 and CDR2 from the germline V gene are MNHNS and SASEGT.

In nucleotides, the CDR3 is TGTGCCAGCAGTTACTCACCGGGACAGGGGGCTGCAAATGAGCAGTTCTTC. This sequence encodes CASSYSPGQGAANEQFF. The chain combines TRBV6-5 with TRBJ2-1; TRBD1 agrees at 12 bases. This CDR3 contains 17 residues. With V trimmed by 0 bases and J by 7 bases, 7 bases remained unmatched. Germline CDR1 and CDR2: MNHEY and SVGAGI.

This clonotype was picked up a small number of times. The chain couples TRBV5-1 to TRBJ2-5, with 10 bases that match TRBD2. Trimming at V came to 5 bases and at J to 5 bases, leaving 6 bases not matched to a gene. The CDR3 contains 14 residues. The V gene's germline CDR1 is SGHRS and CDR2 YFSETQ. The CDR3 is CASRWGLASETQYF. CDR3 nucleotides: TGCGCCAGCAGATGGGGACTAGCGAGCGAGACCCAGTACTTC.